One sample yielded the 11 T cell receptor beta chains listed below, sequenced in a study of blood T cell repertoires in COVID-19. The method was immunoSEQ multiplex PCR; TCRdb's version includes in-frame clones alone and lacks a portion of them. Of about 370,000 clones listed, 90% are singletons. Sequenced material: peripheral blood. The receptors here all came from a man in his late teens or twenties with active or convalescent COVID-19.

The rearrangement links TRBV7-3 to TRBJ2-1; 9 bases align to TRBD1. V shed 3 bases and J 7 bases; nucleotides not matched to a gene: 4. Germline CDR1 reads SGHTA; CDR2 reads FQGTGA. The CDR3 contains 14 residues. Written as DNA, the CDR3 is TGTGCCAGCAGCTTGGGGACAGGGTGGAATGAGCAGTTCTTC. It yields the protein CASSLGTGWNEQFF.

The chain is built from TRBV6-5 and TRBJ2-7, with 8 bases fitting TRBD1. CDR1 MNHEY and CDR2 SVGAGI come from the germline V gene. The V segment lost 7 bases and the J segment 0 bases; nucleotides outside the gene matches: 8. The length of the CDR3 is 15 residues. CDR3 DNA: TGTGCCAGCACTGCCGACAGGGGACCCTCCTACGAGCAGTACTTC. Translation gives CASTADRGPSYEQYF.

In the case of this clone: This specimen includes other DNA sequences encoding the same CDR3. The gene calls are TRBV5-1 and TRBJ2-5; tentative D call: TRBD2 (5 bases). Trimming left V 2 bases short and J 3 bases short, with 8 bases between. This CDR3 region has 13 residues. Germline CDR1 is SGHRS and CDR2 is YFSETQ. As DNA, the CDR3 is TGCGCCAGCAGCTTTGGAGGAGAAGAGACCCAGTACTTC. Its protein product is CASSFGGEETQYF. The complete variable domain, with remaining parts taken from reference TRBV5-1 and TRBJ2-5, reads KAGVTQTPRYLIKTRGQQVTLSCSPISGHRSVSWYQQTPGQGLQFLFEYFSETQRNKGNFPGRFSGRQFSNSRSEMNVSTLELGDSALYLCASSFGGEETQYFGPGTRLLVL.

A single count supports this clone. The DNA of the CDR3 is TGTGCCAGCAGTGAGGAAGCGGGGGGTCCTTACGAGCAGTACTTC. Encoded protein: CASSEEAGGPYEQYF. This chain links TRBV6-1 with TRBJ2-7; TRBD2 aligns across 9 bases. Germline assignment: CDR1 MNHNS and CDR2 SASEGT. CDR3 length equals 15 residues. The V and J ends lost 3 bases and 4 bases, in that order; junction bases with no gene match: 7.

The chain links TRBV2 to TRBJ2-2; 7 nucleotides line up with TRBD1. Germline V gives CDR1 SNHLY, CDR2 FYNNEI. This CDR3 contains 17 residues. V lost 7 bases and J lost 3; bases outside the gene matches: 14. CDR3 amino acids: CASNRPGTELYTGELFF. For the CDR3, the DNA is TGTGCCAGCAACCGCCCCGGGACAGAACTTTACACCGGGGAGCTGTTTTTT.

The chain has TRBV4-2 and TRBJ2-7; TRBD2 aligns across 9 bases. CDR3 length: 15 amino acids. CDR1 is LGHNA, CDR2 YNFKEQ, per germline. Unmatched junction bases numbered 8, after V lost 2 bases and J lost 6 bases. CDR3 loop: CASSQQGGGASEQYF. The CDR3, as DNA: TGTGCCAGCAGCCAACAGGGCGGGGGGGCCTCCGAGCAGTACTTC.

V is TRBV2 and J is TRBJ2-2; D possibly corresponds to TRBD1 (5 bases). V was pared by 3 bases and J by 4 bases, with 12 bases between. The CDR3 is 15 residues long. Germline lookup yields CDR1 SNHLY and CDR2 FYNNEI. The DNA of the CDR3 is TGTGCCAGCAGTGACCAGGGTTGGTTCACCGGGGAGCTGTTTTTT. It codes for CASSDQGWFTGELFF.

Only a few counts were recorded for this clone. The J gene is TRBJ2-2, the V gene TRBV3-1 (or the pseudogene TRBV3-2); TRBD2 agrees at 10 bases. The germline CDR1 and CDR2 sequences are LGHDT and YNNKEL (reference sequence). Unmatched junction bases numbered 4, after V lost 2 bases and J lost 4 bases. The CDR3 spans 16 residues. CDR3 sequence: CASSQKRGGSTGELFF. The CDR3 DNA is TGTGCCAGCAGCCAAAAGCGGGGGGGTAGCACCGGGGAGCTGTTTTTT.

This clone was detected only once. The chain has TRBV5-1 and TRBJ2-1, with 16 bases fitting TRBD2. The J segment lost 7 bases and the V segment lost 3 bases, leaving 4 bases of the junction unmatched. Germline loops: CDR1 SGHRS, CDR2 YFSETQ. CDR3 length equals 16 residues. DNA for the CDR3: TGCGCCAGCAGCTCGGGACTAGCGGGGGGGCGAAATGAGCAGTTCTTC. As protein: CASSSGLAGGRNEQFF.

The rearrangement joins TRBV6-5 to TRBJ1-4, with TRBD1 matching 8 bases. The junction had 8 bases not matched to a gene; V was cut back by 5 bases and J by 6 bases. The CDR3 loop spans 15 amino acids. CDR1 and CDR2 (germline): MNHEY, SVGAGI. The CDR3 sequence is CASSTRRGLYEKLFF. The CDR3 DNA reads as TGTGCCAGCAGTACACGCAGGGGGCTCTATGAAAAACTGTTTTTT.

The chain carries TRBV7-3 and TRBJ2-1, with D tentatively TRBD2 (7 bases). Germline CDR1 reads SGHTA; CDR2 reads FQGTGA. CDR3 size: 14 residues. V shed 3 bases and J shed 5 bases, with 11 bases lying between them. The CDR3 DNA is TGTGCCAGCAGCTTGTGGGAGGGGGACAATGAGCAGTTCTTC. It yields the protein CASSLWEGDNEQFF.